Listed below are T cell receptor beta chains from one sample, sequenced in a study of identical twins. MiXCR, applied by TCRdb to the 5' RACE reads, yields one record per CDR3 protein. The sample includes some 630,000 distinct CDR3 sequences, roughly 6.6% seen only once; the top ten take approximately 1.5%. These data also formed part of another study, on yellow fever vaccine responses in identical twins.

Specimen: PBMCs. The receptors derive from a woman between 18 and 30 years old in good health. Both conserved end residues are part of each CDR3. A D gene is named only where the DNA matches it firmly. Expanded clones get a size class; other rows say once, few or many, or leave the size out.

j_gene | d_gene | abundance | v_gene | CDR3aa | CDR3nt
TRBJ2-5 | TRBD1 | many | TRBV24-1 | CATSDLGQGETQYF | TGTGCCACCAGTGATCTGGGACAGGGAGAGACCCAGTACTTC
TRBJ2-2 | . | many | TRBV3-1 | CASSQGVAPHTGELFF | TGTGCCAGCAGCCAAGGGGTAGCCCCGCACACCGGGGAGCTGTTTTTT
TRBJ2-3 | . | many | TRBV10-3 | CAINRRDTDTQYF | TGTGCCATCAATAGGCGGGATACAGATACGCAGTATTTT
TRBJ1-2 | TRBD1 | few | TRBV5-1 | CASSLTGTGAQYGYTF | TGCGCCAGCAGCTTGACTGGGACAGGGGCTCAATATGGCTACACCTTC
TRBJ2-3 | . | . | TRBV7-9 | CASSMDLTDTQYF | TGTGCCAGCAGCATGGACTTAACAGATACGCAGTATTTT
TRBJ2-1 | TRBD2 | few | TRBV14 | CASSQATLAGGHYNEQFF | TGTGCCAGCAGCCAGGCCACACTAGCGGGGGGGCATTACAATGAGCAGTTCTTC
TRBJ2-1 | TRBD2 | . | TRBV4-1 | CASSPTSGRRVSEQFF | TGCGCCAGCAGTCCTACTAGCGGGAGGCGAGTGTCAGAGCAGTTCTTC
TRBJ2-5 | TRBD2 | . | TRBV12-3/TRBV12-4 | CASSFGRLSGGGETQYF | TGTGCCAGCAGTTTTGGCCGACTTAGCGGGGGTGGTGAGACCCAGTACTTC
TRBJ2-7 | TRBD1 | many | TRBV5-1 | CASSPRQGGPSYEQYF | TGCGCCAGCAGCCCACGACAGGGTGGTCCCTCCTACGAGCAGTACTTC
TRBJ1-2 | . | . | TRBV28 | CASSLLYIGGKGYTF | TGTGCCAGCAGTTTATTGTATATCGGGGGCAAGGGCTACACCTTC
TRBJ2-5 | . | . | TRBV10-3 | CAIGSGETQYF | TGTGCCATCGGTAGTGGGGAGACCCAGTACTTC
TRBJ1-1 | . | many | TRBV12-3/TRBV12-4 | CASTARGSEAFF | TGTGCCAGCACCGCCCGGGGGTCTGAAGCTTTCTTT
TRBJ2-1 | TRBD2 | few | TRBV11-3 | CASSPSTSEFSYNEQFF | TGTGCCAGCAGCCCATCGACTAGCGAGTTCTCCTACAATGAGCAGTTCTTC
TRBJ1-5 | TRBD1 | few | TRBV27 | CASSMTGVLNQPQHF | TGTGCCAGCAGTATGACAGGGGTTCTCAATCAGCCCCAGCATTTT
TRBJ1-1 | . | many | TRBV12-3/TRBV12-4 | CASSTSSEAFF | TGTGCCAGCAGTACTTCTTCTGAAGCTTTCTTT
TRBJ2-3 | TRBD2 | many | TRBV10-3 | CAISETRETDTQYF | TGTGCCATCAGTGAGACGCGGGAGACAGATACGCAGTATTTT
TRBJ2-5 | . | many | TRBV11-2 | CASSLWTGEETQYF | TGTGCCAGCAGCTTATGGACCGGAGAGGAGACCCAGTACTTC
TRBJ2-1 | TRBD2 | . | TRBV6-2/TRBV6-3 | CASSYAPGLANHLWSSSYNEQFF | TGTGCCAGCAGTTACGCCCCCGGACTAGCTAACCACTTGTGGTCTTCCTCCTACAATGAGCAGTTCTTC
TRBJ2-5 | TRBD1 | many | TRBV28 | CASSSSGTGEETQYF | TGTGCCAGCAGCTCATCAGGGACAGGGGAAGAGACCCAGTACTTC
TRBJ2-2 | . | many | TRBV11-3 | CASSFTQGGTLFF | TGTGCCAGCAGCTTTACCCAGGGGGGCACGTTGTTTTTT
TRBJ2-3 | . | . | TRBV12-3/TRBV12-4 | CASSFGGAGTDTQYF | TGTGCCAGCAGTTTTGGGGGAGCCGGCACAGATACGCAGTATTTT
TRBJ2-7 | . | . | TRBV7-8 | CASSSQRRRVASSYEQYF | TGTGCCAGCAGCTCCCAACGAAGGAGGGTAGCCTCGTCCTACGAGCAGTACTTC
TRBJ1-4 | . | many | TRBV12-3/TRBV12-4 | CASSPGGAVREKLFF | TGTGCCAGCAGTCCGGGTGGAGCCGTAAGAGAAAAACTGTTTTTT
TRBJ2-3 | . | many | TRBV20-1 | CSEFGPSTDTQYF | TGCAGTGAATTTGGCCCTAGCACAGATACGCAGTATTTT
TRBJ2-3 | TRBD1 | many | TRBV7-9 | CASSTLLDREKTDTQYF | TGTGCCAGCAGCACCCTCCTAGACAGGGAAAAAACAGATACGCAGTATTTT
TRBJ1-2 | TRBD1 | few | TRBV20-1 | CSAPGQARDGYGYTF | TGCAGTGCGCCGGGACAGGCCAGGGACGGCTATGGCTACACCTTC
TRBJ2-5 | . | . | TRBV20-1 | CSASWSSQETQYF | TGCAGTGCTAGCTGGAGTTCCCAAGAGACCCAGTACTTC
TRBJ1-2 | . | . | TRBV10-3 | CAISGSDGGANGYTF | TGTGCCATCAGTGGATCGGATGGGGGGGCAAATGGCTACACCTTC